This is a list of T cell receptor beta chains from one sample in a study of blood T cell repertoires in COVID-19. Measured with immunoSEQ multiplex PCR; TCRdb has only the in-frame clones, and not every one. The sample lists about 250,000 clones; 70% to 85% were seen once. The sequenced sample consisted of peripheral blood. These receptors all come from an elderly woman with acute or convalescent COVID-19. Both conserved end residues are part of each CDR3. D genes are given only for firm matches. Some rows mark clone size as missing; the rest say once, few, many or name a class of expanded clone.

>TRBV4-1|TRBJ1-4|NA|NA
TGCGCCAGCAGCGCATACAGGGCCGGAGGAGAAAAACTGTTTTTT
CASSAYRAGGEKLFF
>TRBV18|TRBJ1-4|TRBD1|NA
TGTGCCAGCTCACCCGGGACAGGGAATGAAAAACTGTTTTTT
CASSPGTGNEKLFF
>TRBV18|TRBJ1-2|NA|NA
TGTGCCAGCTCACCCAGGGCGGTCTATGGCTACACCTTC
CASSPRAVYGYTF
>TRBV7-8|TRBJ2-7|NA|NA
TGTGCCAGCAGCTCCGGGATCCCCTACGAGCAGTACTTC
CASSSGIPYEQYF
>TRBV6-1|TRBJ2-2|TRBD2|many
TGTGCCAGCAGTGAGAACCTAGCGGGAGGTGCGAACACCGGGGAGCTGTTTTTT
CASSENLAGGANTGELFF
>TRBV3-1/TRBV3-2|TRBJ1-1|TRBD1|once
TGTGCCAGCAGCCATCGTGAAAGGGGGCGACACACTGAAGCTTTCTTT
CASSHRERGRHTEAFF
>TRBV6-5|TRBJ1-5|NA|few
TGTGCCAGTCGTGGGGCCAATCAGCCCCAGCATTTT
CASRGANQPQHF
>TRBV6-5|TRBJ1-1|NA|NA
TGTGCCAGCAGTTACTCGGAGGGGCGAACTGAAGCTTTCTTT
CASSYSEGRTEAFF
>TRBV5-1|TRBJ1-4|NA|NA
TGCGCCAGCAGCCCACAGGGTAGAGGAGAAGAAAAACTGTTTTTT
CASSPQGRGEEKLFF
>TRBV5-4|TRBJ2-7|TRBD2|NA
TGTGCCAGCAGCTTGACTAGCGGGAGTGCCTACGAGCAGTACTTC
CASSLTSGSAYEQYF
>TRBV19|TRBJ2-3|NA|NA
TGTGCCAGTAAACAGGGACGGCTCACAGATACGCAGTATTTT
CASKQGRLTDTQYF
>TRBV7-3|TRBJ2-1|NA|NA
TGTGCCAGCGCAAGGCAGGGAAGAAACAATGAGCAGTTCTTC
CASARQGRNNEQFF
>TRBV3-1/TRBV3-2|TRBJ2-7|TRBD2|NA
TGTGCCAGCAGCCAAAGTCCGGGACTAGCGCCCGGCGAGCAGTACTTC
CASSQSPGLAPGEQYF
>TRBV4-2|TRBJ2-7|TRBD2|NA
TGTGCCAGCAGCCAAGAATGGGGGCTAGCGGGAGTGTACGAGCAGTACTTC
CASSQEWGLAGVYEQYF
>TRBV4-1|TRBJ1-2|NA|few
TGCGCCAGCAGTCCCCTTTGGGGGGGCTATGGCTACACCTTC
CASSPLWGGYGYTF
>TRBV10-2|TRBJ2-7|TRBD2|few
TGCGCCAGCAGTGTGACAGCGGGAGCATCCTACGAGCAGTACTTC
CASSVTAGASYEQYF
>TRBV7-9|TRBJ2-3|NA|NA
TGTGCCAGCAGCTTAACCGAGATTCCGAGAGATACGCAGTATTTT
CASSLTEIPRDTQYF
>TRBV15|TRBJ2-2|TRBD1|NA
TGTGCCACCAGCAGAGAACAGGGGGTTGGCGGGGAGCTGTTTTTT
CATSREQGVGGELFF
>TRBV28|TRBJ1-2|TRBD1|NA
TGTGCCAGCAAGGGGGGACAGCGGTACTATGGCTACACCTTC
CASKGGQRYYGYTF
>TRBV15|TRBJ2-5|TRBD2|NA
TGTGCCACCAGCATTAGCGGGTCCCAGTACTTC
CATSISGSQYF
>TRBV5-4|TRBJ2-1|TRBD2|NA
TGTGCCAGCAGCTTGGCCCCGGGAGGGGGTGGAAGCTCCTACAATGAGCAGTTCTTC
CASSLAPGGGGSSYNEQFF
>TRBV3-1/TRBV3-2|TRBJ2-1|NA|NA
TGTGCCAGCAGCCTAAGCGGACTTGTGTCTGAGCAGTTCTTC
CASSLSGLVSEQFF
>TRBV18|TRBJ1-5|NA|NA
TGTGCCAGCTCACCAGTAGGGGATCAGCCCCAGCATTTT
CASSPVGDQPQHF
>TRBV5-4|TRBJ2-1|TRBD2|NA
TGTGCCAGCAGCATCCGGACTAGCGGGGGGGCTTACAATGAGCAGTTCTTC
CASSIRTSGGAYNEQFF
>TRBV2|TRBJ2-3|TRBD2|NA
TGTGCCAGCAGTTTGACTAGCGGGGGTCGGTTAGGACTCACAGATACGCAGTATTTT
CASSLTSGGRLGLTDTQYF
>TRBV9|TRBJ2-3|TRBD2|NA
TGTGCCAGCAGCCCCGGACTAGCGGGAGTGTCAGATACGCAGTATTTT
CASSPGLAGVSDTQYF
>TRBV6-1|TRBJ1-1|NA|NA
TGTGCCAGCAGTGAATCCTCGACCAGACAGCTTGAAGCTTTCTTT
CASSESSTRQLEAFF
>TRBV19|TRBJ2-2|TRBD1|NA
TGTGCCAGTAGTATCGGACCGGGACAGGGTAGGGCCGGGGAGCTGTTTTTT
CASSIGPGQGRAGELFF
>TRBV10-3|TRBJ2-7|TRBD1|NA
TGTGCCATCAGTGAGTCTGGGGGACAGGGCTACGAGCAGTACTTC
CAISESGGQGYEQYF
>TRBV19|TRBJ2-1|TRBD2|once
TGTGCCAGTAGTCCCTCTTTCTGGACTAGCGAGCTCTCTCTCTACAATGAGCAGTTCTTC
CASSPSFWTSELSLYNEQFF
>TRBV2|TRBJ1-1|NA|NA
TGTGCCAGCAGTGTCGAGCAGAACACTGAAGCTTTCTTT
CASSVEQNTEAFF
>TRBV18|TRBJ2-2|TRBD2|NA
TGTGCCAGCTCACCAGCCTTAGCGGGAGGAACCACCGGGGAGCTGTTTTTT
CASSPALAGGTTGELFF
>TRBV27|TRBJ1-6|NA|NA
TGTGCCAGCAGAGTGGCAGGGTGGACTAGCTCCTATAATTCACCCCTCCACTTT
CASRVAGWTSSYNSPLHF
>TRBV7-9|TRBJ1-2|TRBD1|NA
TGTGCCAGCAGCTTAGCACCGGGACAGGGGGATGGCTACACCTTC
CASSLAPGQGDGYTF
>TRBV11-2|TRBJ1-6|TRBD1|NA
TGTGCCAGCAGCTACGCCGGGACAGGGGGCTCACCCCTCCACTTT
CASSYAGTGGSPLHF
>TRBV7-2|TRBJ2-7|TRBD2|once
TGTGCCAGCGACGAGGGAGGGGAGCAGTACTTC
CASDEGGEQYF
>TRBV30|TRBJ1-1|TRBD1|NA
TGTGCCTTATCCCGGGACAGCTTATCGAACACTGAAGCTTTCTTT
CALSRDSLSNTEAFF
>TRBV9|TRBJ1-2|NA|NA
TGTGCCAGTAATCGGGACACTTCTAACTATGGCTACACCTTC
CASNRDTSNYGYTF
>TRBV9|TRBJ2-6|NA|NA
TGTGCCAGCAGCGTAGCGGGGTCAGGGGCCAACGTCCTGACTTTC
CASSVAGSGANVLTF
>TRBV5-1|TRBJ2-1|TRBD2|NA
TGCGCCAGCAGCGAAAATCTAGCGGACCCCTCCGGTGAGCAGTTCTTC
CASSENLADPSGEQFF
>TRBV4-3|TRBJ2-6|TRBD2|NA
TGCGCCAGCAGCCAGGGAGGGGTTGGGGCCAACGTCCTGACTTTC
CASSQGGVGANVLTF
>TRBV6-5|TRBJ1-6|TRBD1|NA
TGTGCCAGCAGTTTAGGACAGGGTTTTAATTCACCCCTCCACTTT
CASSLGQGFNSPLHF
>TRBV5-5|TRBJ1-3|NA|NA
TGTGCCAGCACCGCTGGGGGGGCTGGAAACACCATATATTTT
CASTAGGAGNTIYF
>TRBV9|TRBJ2-5|TRBD2|NA
TGTGCCAGCAGCGTTACGGTAGCGGGAGAGACCCAATACTTC
CASSVTVAGETQYF
>TRBV6-6|TRBJ2-1|TRBD2|NA
TGTGCCAGCAGTTACAGCAGCGGGGGGACCAATGAGCAGTTCTTC
CASSYSSGGTNEQFF
>TRBV19|TRBJ1-6|NA|NA
TGTGCCACGACACCCTCCGGAGAGGGTTCACCCCTCCACTTT
CATTPSGEGSPLHF